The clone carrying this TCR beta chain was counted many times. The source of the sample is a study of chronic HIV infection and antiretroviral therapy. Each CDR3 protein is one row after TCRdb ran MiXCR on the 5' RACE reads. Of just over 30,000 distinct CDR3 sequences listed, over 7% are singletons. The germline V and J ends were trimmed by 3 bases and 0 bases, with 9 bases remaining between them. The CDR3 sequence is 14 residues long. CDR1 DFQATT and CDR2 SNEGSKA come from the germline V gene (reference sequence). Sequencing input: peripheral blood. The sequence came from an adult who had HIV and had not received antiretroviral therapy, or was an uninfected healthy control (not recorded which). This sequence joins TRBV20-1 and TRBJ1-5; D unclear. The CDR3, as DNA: TGCAGTGCTAGCGTCGGTAATAGCAATCAGCCCCAGCATTTT. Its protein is CSASVGNSNQPQHF.